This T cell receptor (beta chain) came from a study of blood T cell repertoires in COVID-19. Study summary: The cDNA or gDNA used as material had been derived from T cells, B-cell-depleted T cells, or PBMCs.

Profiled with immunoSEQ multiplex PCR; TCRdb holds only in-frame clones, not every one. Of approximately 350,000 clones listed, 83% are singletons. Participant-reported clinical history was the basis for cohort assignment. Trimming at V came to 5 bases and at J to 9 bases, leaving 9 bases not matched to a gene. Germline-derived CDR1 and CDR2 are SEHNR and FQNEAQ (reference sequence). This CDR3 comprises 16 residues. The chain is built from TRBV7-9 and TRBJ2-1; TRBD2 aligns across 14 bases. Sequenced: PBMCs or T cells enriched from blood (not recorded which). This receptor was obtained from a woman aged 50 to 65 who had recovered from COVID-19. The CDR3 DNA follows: TGTGCCAGCAGCATCCCGGGACTAGCGGGAGCCAGTGAGCAGTTCTTC. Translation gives CASSIPGLAGASEQFF.